This T cell receptor beta chain was sequenced in a study of T-cell memory formation after mild COVID-19. Study results and limitations: CM and EM subsets held most contracting CD4+ clones; EMRA held CD8+ ones.

This CDR3 spans 16 amino acids. CDR1 is KGHSH, CDR2 LQKENI, per germline. The germline V and J ends were trimmed by 3 bases and 0 bases, with 11 bases remaining between them. This clonotype was observed a few times. Its matching antigen is unknown. TCRdb redid the calling of the 5' RACE reads with MiXCR, one entry per CDR3 protein. Here the sample spans a few hundred thousand distinct CDR3 sequences, 8.2% being singletons. The specimen sequenced was PBMCs or a T cell subset sorted from them (not recorded which). The chain uses TRBV18 and TRBJ1-4; no definite D call. The source of this sequence is a young man who had mild COVID-19 (a few samples of this study predate the infection). Cell type and time point are not known. The CDR3 DNA sequence: TGTGCCAGCTCACCGTGGGCAGTGACAACTAATGAAAAACTGTTTTTT. This codes for CASSPWAVTTNEKLFF. The full variable domain, completed using reference TRBV18 and TRBJ1-4, is NAGVMQNPRHLVRRRGQEARLRCSPMKGHSHVYWYRQLPEEGLKFMVYLQKENIIDESGMPKERFSAEFPKEGPSILRIQQVVRGDSAAYFCASSPWAVTTNEKLFFGSGTQLSVL.